The TCR beta chain described here comes from a study of CD8 T cells in Susac syndrome. Study-level results: By the study's own acknowledgment, its TCR sequencing and HLA analysis included relatively few individuals.

Sequencing of TCR beta was carried out in blood CD8+ and CD4+ T cells. TEMRA cells were enriched by FACS, while CD8+ and CD4+ T cells were obtained through a negative isolation that was performed magnetically. A word on this clonotype: The antigen remains undetermined.

CDR3 length: 15 residues. V was clipped by 2 bases and J by 3 bases, with 14 bases between them. Looked up from germline, CDR1 is LNHDA and CDR2 is SQIVND (reference sequence). An input of roughly 0.5 to 1 ug of RNA was subjected to reverse transcription using random hexamers. By means of immunoSEQ multiplex PCR, TCR beta CDR3 spanning 54 Vbeta and 13 Jbeta underwent amplification. TCRdb redid the calling of the immunoSEQ multiplex PCR reads with MiXCR, one entry per CDR3 protein. The sample comprises hundreds of thousands of distinct CDR3 sequences, approximately 85% of which are singletons, and around 0.2% rests with the top ten.

The sequenced sample was CD8+ T cells from PBMCs. The TCR originated in a human donor with multiple sclerosis. J is TRBJ2-7 and V is TRBV19; D assignment may be TRBD1 or TRBD2 (5 bases each). DNA for the CDR3: TGTGCCAGTAGTATAACGTGGGACGGACTCTACGAGCAGTACTTC. This translates into CASSITWDGLYEQYF.